This section outlines one T cell receptor beta chain sequence together with its context. The same CDR3 can be traced to other DNA sequences in this sample. There were only Caucasian adults among the donors, and all lived in Nashville, Tennessee. This table comes from immunoSEQ multiplex PCR, and its TCRdb copy is limited to in-frame clones, with some not included. The sample records about 120,000 clones, 68% being singletons. The record originates from a study of shared clonotypes between healthy human individuals. CDR1 and CDR2 (germline): MNHEY, SMNVEV (reference sequence). After removal of 5 bases from V and 4 bases from J, the junction contained 6 bases not matched to a gene. The length of the CDR3 is 15 residues.

Material: memory CD8+ T cells sorted from blood. This sample's subset: CD45RO+ cells pooled with CCR7-negative TemRA cells. This sequence was found in a woman aged 25 to 39 in good health. The chain recombines TRBV27 with TRBJ2-1; 9 bases line up with TRBD2. The CDR3 loop is CASSPGTSGYNEQFF. CDR3 nucleotide sequence: TGTGCCAGCAGTCCCGGTACTAGCGGGTACAATGAGCAGTTCTTC.